Following are 8 T cell receptor beta chains from one sample sequenced in a study of T cell responses to AZD1222 COVID-19 vaccine. Only in-frame clones appear in the TCRdb table, and some are missing; sequencing was by immunoSEQ multiplex PCR. The sample contains 150,000 or so clones, more than 75% of which appear only once. The starting material was peripheral blood, obtained on day 0 of AZD1222 vaccination. These receptors originate from an adult in good health.

The V and J genes are TRBV7-2 and TRBJ1-6; D remains ambiguous. In germline, CDR1 is SGHTA, CDR2 FQGNSA. The length of the CDR3 is 14 residues. Trimming removed 5 bases from V and 10 bases from J, with 15 bases in between. The CDR3 protein is CASSLGRTRSPLHF. CDR3 bases: TGTGCCAGCAGCCTTGGGCGCACCAGGTCACCCCTCCACTTT.

The rearrangement uses TRBV5-6 and TRBJ2-3, with a tentative D call TRBD2 (7 bases). Per the germline V gene, CDR1 is SGHDT and CDR2 is YYEEEE. The CDR3 contains 15 residues. V shed 4 bases and J shed 2 bases, with 14 bases lying between them. CDR3 DNA sequence: TGTGCCAGCAGCGGGGGGGCCCGTCTCACAGATACGCAGTATTTT. Translation gives CASSGGARLTDTQYF. The full variable domain, completed using reference TRBV5-6 and TRBJ2-3, is DAGVTQSPTHLIKTRGQQVTLRCSPKSGHDTVSWYQQALGQGPQFIFQYYEEEERQRGNFPDRFSGHQFPNYSSELNVNALLLGDSALYLCASSGGARLTDTQYFGPGTRLTVL.

This chain connects TRBV4-1 to TRBJ2-7, with D maybe TRBD2 (7 bases). Trimming cost V 1 base and J 3 bases, with 16 bases left between them. The CDR3 is 16 amino acids. Germline V gene data show CDR1 as MGHRA and CDR2 as YSYEKL. CDR3 bases: TGCGCCAGCAGCCAAGGAGGGGCCGGGGGGCTCTACGAGCAGTACTTC. Its protein product is CASSQGGAGGLYEQYF.

This chain joins TRBV5-6 and TRBJ1-3; no clear D. Per the germline V gene, CDR1 is SGHDT and CDR2 is YYEEEE. The ends were cut back, 4 bases at V and 5 bases at J, with 19 bases in the middle. CDR3 length: 16 residues. The CDR3 region has the DNA TGTGCCAGCAGCCCCTCGGTAGGATTTCTTCGAAACACCATATATTTT. Protein: CASSPSVGFLRNTIYF.

The chain joins TRBV4-2 to TRBJ2-3; 10 nucleotides agree with TRBD2. V shed 0 bases and J 5 bases; nucleotides not matched to a gene: 5. The germline gives CDR1 LGHNA, CDR2 YNFKEQ. There are 16 residues in the CDR3. CDR3 bases: TGTGCCAGCAGCCAAGACAGCGGGGGGGCCATAGATACGCAGTATTTT. This gives the protein CASSQDSGGAIDTQYF.

This chain connects TRBV2 to TRBJ1-6, with D possibly being TRBD1 (5 bases). The V gene lost 3 bases and the J gene lost 7 bases, with 13 bases spanning the gap. Germline values: CDR1 SNHLY, CDR2 FYNNEI. The CDR3 covers 15 residues. The CDR3: CASSELIWGNSPLHF. The CDR3 DNA sequence: TGTGCCAGCAGTGAGCTTATCTGGGGGAATTCACCCCTCCACTTT.

The chain's CDR3 is CASTWGSVVYF. For the CDR3, the DNA is TGTGCCAGCACCTGGGGTTCGGTTGTGTACTTC. The J gene is TRBJ2-7, the V gene TRBV27; unclear D gene. V was pared by 7 bases and J by 12 bases, with 16 bases between. The CDR3 loop spans 11 amino acids. The germline gives CDR1 MNHEY, CDR2 SMNVEV (reference sequence).

V and J are TRBV19 and TRBJ2-2; 8 bases line up with TRBD2. After removal of 5 bases from V and 7 bases from J, the junction contained 12 bases not matched to a gene. From germline, CDR1 is LNHDA and CDR2 SQIVND (reference sequence). The CDR3 consists of 16 residues. Written as DNA, the CDR3 is TGTGCCAGTAGTGCGCAACCGCGGGGGGTTGACGGGGAGCTGTTTTTT. It yields the protein CASSAQPRGVDGELFF.